The next 7 T cell receptor beta chains were all read from a single sample in a study of OX40 agonist ivuxolimab in advanced cancers. This table comes from immunoSEQ multiplex PCR, and its TCRdb copy is limited to in-frame clones, with some not included. Here the sample spans about 64,000 clones, approximately 81% being singletons. The source material was CD4+ or CD8+ T cells sorted from blood, sampled in a trial of the OX40 agonist ivuxolimab. The receptor set was obtained from an adult with an advanced solid tumor such as melanoma, head and neck, liver or kidney cancer.

The V call is TRBV5-5, the J call TRBJ1-3, with D unclear. Germline assignment: CDR1 SGHKS and CDR2 YYEKEE (reference sequence). This CDR3 has 15 residues. V lost 0 bases to trimming and J lost 0 bases, with 7 bases between them. DNA for the CDR3: TGTGCCAGCAGCTTGGTGTCAGACTCTGGAAACACCATATATTTT. It yields the protein CASSLVSDSGNTIYF.

This chain uses TRBV21-1 with TRBJ1-6. TRBV21-1 represents a pseudogene. CDR3 length: 17 amino acids. In nucleotides, the CDR3 is TGTGCCAGCAGCAAAACACCTCTAGGAATCCATAATTCACCCCTCCACTTT. It is translated as CASSKTPLGIHNSPLHF.

The V and J genes are TRBV5-1 and TRBJ2-3; 8 bases are a match to TRBD1. Unmatched junction bases numbered 8, after V lost 3 bases and J lost 5 bases. The length of the CDR3 is 15 residues. Germline lookup yields CDR1 SGHRS and CDR2 YFSETQ. The CDR3 coding sequence is TGCGCCAGCAGCTCAACCGGGACAGGTCGAGATACGCAGTATTTT. This codes for CASSSTGTGRDTQYF.

This clone was counted once. V is TRBV6-1 and J is TRBJ2-3; 7 bases map to TRBD1. V trimming: 4 bases; J trimming: 4 bases; junction bases outside the gene matches: 11. The germline V gene has CDR1 MNHNS and CDR2 SASEGT. The CDR3 extends over 16 amino acids. Written as DNA, the CDR3 is TGTGCCAGCAGTGCCAGCAGGCAGGGGGATGCAGATACGCAGTATTTT. Translating it yields CASSASRQGDADTQYF.

The V gene is TRBV5-1, the J gene TRBJ2-3; TRBD2 might be the D (5 bases). Trimming shortened V by 8 bases and J by 1 base, and 20 bases separated the two germline ends. The CDR3 length is 16 residues. Germline V lookup: CDR1 SGHRS, CDR2 YFSETQ. CDR3 in amino acids: CASSRPEGSGTDTQYF. The CDR3 DNA sequence: TGCGCCAGTTCCAGACCCGAGGGCTCGGGCACAGATACGCAGTATTTT.

This chain links TRBV7-2 with TRBJ1-5, with 8 bases matching TRBD1. The CDR3 has 12 residues. Trimming cost V 11 bases and J 11 bases; bases outside gene matches: 11. CDR1 and CDR2 from the germline V gene are SGHTA and FQGNSA. CDR3 protein: CASGQGEGAQHF. CDR3 bases: TGTGCCTCCGGACAGGGAGAAGGGGCCCAGCATTTT.

The chain has TRBV28 and TRBJ2-2, with TRBD2 matching 13 bases. The CDR3 has 17 amino acids. With 3 bases clipped from V and 7 bases from J, the junction kept 8 bases outside the gene matches. Per the germline V gene, CDR1 is MDHEN and CDR2 is SYDVKM. The CDR3: CASSFSGLAGAGGELFF. CDR3 bases: TGTGCCAGCAGTTTTTCCGGACTAGCGGGAGCTGGCGGGGAGCTGTTTTTT.